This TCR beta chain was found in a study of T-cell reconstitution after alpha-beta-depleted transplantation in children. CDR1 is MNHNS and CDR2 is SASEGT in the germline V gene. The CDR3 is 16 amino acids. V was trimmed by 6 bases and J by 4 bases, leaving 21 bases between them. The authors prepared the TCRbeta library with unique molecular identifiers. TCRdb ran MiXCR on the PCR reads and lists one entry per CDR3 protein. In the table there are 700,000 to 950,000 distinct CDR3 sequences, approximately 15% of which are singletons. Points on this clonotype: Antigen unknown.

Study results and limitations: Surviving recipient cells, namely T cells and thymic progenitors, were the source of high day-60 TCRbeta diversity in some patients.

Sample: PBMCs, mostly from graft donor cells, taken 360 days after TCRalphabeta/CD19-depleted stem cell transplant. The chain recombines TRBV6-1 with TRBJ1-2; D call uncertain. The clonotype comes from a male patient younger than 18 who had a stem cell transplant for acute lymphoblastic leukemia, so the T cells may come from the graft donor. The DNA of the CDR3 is TGTGCCAGCAGATCCATCCACACCCGAGGCCTCTATGGCTACACCTTC. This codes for CASRSIHTRGLYGYTF.